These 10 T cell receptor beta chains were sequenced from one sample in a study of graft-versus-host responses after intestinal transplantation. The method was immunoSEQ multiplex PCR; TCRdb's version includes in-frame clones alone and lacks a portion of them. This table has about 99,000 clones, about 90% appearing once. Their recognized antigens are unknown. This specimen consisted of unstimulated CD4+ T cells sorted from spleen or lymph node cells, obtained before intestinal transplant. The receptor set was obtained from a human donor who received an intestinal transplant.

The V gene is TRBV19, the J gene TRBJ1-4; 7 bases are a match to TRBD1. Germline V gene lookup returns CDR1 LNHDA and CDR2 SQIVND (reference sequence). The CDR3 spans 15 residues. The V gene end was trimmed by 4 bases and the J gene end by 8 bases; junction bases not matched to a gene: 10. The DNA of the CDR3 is TGTGCCAGTAGTAGAGACAGGGCGGTCGTCGAAAAACTGTTTTTT. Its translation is CASSRDRAVVEKLFF.

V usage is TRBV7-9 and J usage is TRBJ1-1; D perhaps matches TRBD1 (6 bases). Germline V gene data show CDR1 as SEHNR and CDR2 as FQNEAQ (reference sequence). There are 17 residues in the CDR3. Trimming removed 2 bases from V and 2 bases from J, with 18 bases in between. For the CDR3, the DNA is TGTGCCAGCAGCTTAAAATCTGGAGGACAGACTAACACTGAAGCTTTCTTT. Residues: CASSLKSGGQTNTEAFF.

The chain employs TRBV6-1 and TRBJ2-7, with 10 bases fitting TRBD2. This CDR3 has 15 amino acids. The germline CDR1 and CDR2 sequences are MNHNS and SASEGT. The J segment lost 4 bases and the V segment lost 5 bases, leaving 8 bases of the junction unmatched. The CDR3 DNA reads TGTGCCAGCAGTAAGACTAGCGGGCCGCCTTACGAGCAGTACTTC. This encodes CASSKTSGPPYEQYF.

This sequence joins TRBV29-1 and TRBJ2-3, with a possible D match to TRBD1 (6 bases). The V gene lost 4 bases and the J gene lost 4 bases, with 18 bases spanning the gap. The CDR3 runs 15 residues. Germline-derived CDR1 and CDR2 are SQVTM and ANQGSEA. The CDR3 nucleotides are TGCAGCGTTGCTCGACTTACAGGGAGTGCAGATACGCAGTATTTT. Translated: CSVARLTGSADTQYF.

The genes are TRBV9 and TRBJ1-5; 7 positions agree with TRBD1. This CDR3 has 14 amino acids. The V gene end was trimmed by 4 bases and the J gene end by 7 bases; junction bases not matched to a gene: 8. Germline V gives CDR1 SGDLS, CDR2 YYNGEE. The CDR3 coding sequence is TGTGCCAGCAGCCCCAACAGGGGCGGGCAGCCCCAGCATTTT. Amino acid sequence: CASSPNRGGQPQHF.

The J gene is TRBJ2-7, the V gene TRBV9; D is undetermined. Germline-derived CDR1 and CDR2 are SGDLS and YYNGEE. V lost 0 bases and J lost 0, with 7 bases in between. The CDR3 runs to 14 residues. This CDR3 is CASSVVASSYEQYF. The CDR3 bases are TGTGCCAGCAGCGTAGTTGCCAGCTCCTACGAGCAGTACTTC.

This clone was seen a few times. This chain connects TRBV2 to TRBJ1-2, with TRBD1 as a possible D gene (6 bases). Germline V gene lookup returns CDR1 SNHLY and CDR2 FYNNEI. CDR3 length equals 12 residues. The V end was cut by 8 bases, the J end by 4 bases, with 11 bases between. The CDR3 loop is CASQGRSYGYTF. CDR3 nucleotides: TGTGCCAGCCAGGGGAGGAGCTATGGCTACACCTTC.

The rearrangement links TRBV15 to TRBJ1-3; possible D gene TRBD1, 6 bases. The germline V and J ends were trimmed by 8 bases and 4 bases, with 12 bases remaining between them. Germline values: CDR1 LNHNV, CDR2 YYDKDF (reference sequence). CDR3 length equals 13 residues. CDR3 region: CATRDTGGNTIYF. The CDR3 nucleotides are TGTGCCACCCGGGACACGGGAGGAAACACCATATATTTT.

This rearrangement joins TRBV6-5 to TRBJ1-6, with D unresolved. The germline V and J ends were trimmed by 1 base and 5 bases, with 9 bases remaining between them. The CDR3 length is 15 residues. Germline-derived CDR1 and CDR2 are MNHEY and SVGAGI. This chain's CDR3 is CASSYLQGDNSPLHF. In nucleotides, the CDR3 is TGTGCCAGCAGTTACTTGCAAGGAGATAATTCACCCCTCCACTTT.

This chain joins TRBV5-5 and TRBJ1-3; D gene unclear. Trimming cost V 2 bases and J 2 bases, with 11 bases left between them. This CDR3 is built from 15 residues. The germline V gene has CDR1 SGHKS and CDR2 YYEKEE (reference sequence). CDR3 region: CASSFGWLTGNTIYF. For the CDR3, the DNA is TGTGCCAGCAGCTTTGGATGGTTGACTGGAAACACCATATATTTT.